This T cell receptor beta chain emerged from a study of identical twins. As regards this clonotype: Its target is unknown.

Template switching created a universal primer site, and the cDNA included unique molecular identifiers. TCRdb re-called the 5' RACE reads through MiXCR, storing one row per CDR3 protein. The repertoire consists of about 280,000 distinct CDR3 sequences, with roughly 8.6% occurring once and the leading ten covering approximately 2%. Findings and caveats of the study: Within cord blood, abundant beta clonotypes carried fewer insertions, but memory repertoires showed no such trend.

The same sample was also studied in work on yellow fever vaccine responses in identical twins.

Material: memory (CD45RO+) T cells sorted from blood. The source of this sequence is a woman younger than 30 in good health.

The CDR3 region has the DNA TGTGCCAGCAGGCGTACCGGGACAGCGAACACCGGGGAGCTGTTTTTT. Protein product: CASRRTGTANTGELFF. This chain joins TRBV2 and TRBJ2-2; the match to TRBD1 covers 7 bases. Germline V gives CDR1 SNHLY, CDR2 FYNNEI. Trimming cost V 6 bases and J 0 bases; bases outside gene matches: 7. This CDR3 has 16 residues. Together with reference TRBV2 and TRBJ2-2, the CDR3 gives the full variable domain: EPEVTQTPSHQVTQMGQEVILRCVPISNHLYFYWYRQILGQKVEFLVSFYNNEISEKSEIFDDQFSVERPDGSNFTLKIRSTKLEDSAMYFCASRRTGTANTGELFFGEGSRLTVL.